The 24 T cell receptor beta chains given below trace back to one sample, sequenced in a study of shared clonotypes between healthy human individuals. Repertoires were generated with immunoSEQ multiplex PCR, while TCRdb's copy carries only in-frame clones and drops some. The sample shows approximately 82,000 clones, about 64% of them seen only once. Material for sequencing was memory CD8+ T cells sorted from blood. The subset: CD45RO+ cells pooled with CCR7-negative TemRA cells. The receptors shown here come from a young man in good health.

This clone was recorded a few times. The chain recombines TRBV18 with TRBJ2-5; the D is unclear. The CDR3 covers 12 residues. From germline, CDR1 is KGHSH and CDR2 LQKENI. The V end was cut by 6 bases, the J end by 6 bases, with 11 bases between. CDR3 amino acids: CASSTTSQTQYF. The CDR3 DNA sequence: TGTGCCAGCTCGACCACCTCTCAGACCCAGTACTTC. Variable domain in full (rest from reference TRBV18 and TRBJ2-5): NAGVMQNPRHLVRRRGQEARLRCSPMKGHSHVYWYRQLPEEGLKFMVYLQKENIIDESGMPKERFSAEFPKEGPSILRIQQVVRGDSAAYFCASSTTSQTQYFGPGTRLLVL.

The chain couples TRBV6-5 to TRBJ2-2; D is uncertain. Germline V lookup: CDR1 MNHEY, CDR2 SVGAGI. Deletions cut 2 bases from V and 4 bases from J, with 5 bases between. The length of the CDR3 is 13 residues. This CDR3 is CASSYMGTGELFF. The CDR3 region has the DNA TGTGCCAGCAGTTACATGGGCACCGGGGAGCTGTTTTTT.

This clone was observed a few times. V is TRBV6-1 and J is TRBJ2-7; D remains unclear. The CDR3 runs 17 residues. V gave up 0 bases and J gave up 1 base, with 16 bases separating them. The germline V gene encodes CDR1 MNHNS and CDR2 SASEGT. CDR3 in amino acids: CASSEARSRKQSYEQYF. CDR3 coding DNA: TGTGCCAGCAGTGAAGCGCGGTCGAGGAAACAATCCTACGAGCAGTACTTC.

This clone was seen a single time. CDR3 loop: CASSLEWRGGSYEQYF. CDR3 DNA sequence: TGTGCCAGCAGCTTAGAGTGGAGGGGCGGGTCTTACGAGCAGTACTTC. This sequence joins TRBV7-2 and TRBJ2-7; possibly TRBD2 for D (6 bases). V lost 1 base and J 4 bases, leaving 17 bases between the germline ends. The germline gives CDR1 SGHTA, CDR2 FQGNSA. This CDR3 spans 16 amino acids.

The table lists this clone with a count of one. This chain uses TRBV19 with TRBJ2-2, with 11 bases aligning to TRBD2. V lost 1 base and J lost 4; bases outside the gene matches: 2. CDR3 length: 16 residues. CDR1 is LNHDA, CDR2 SQIVND, per germline (reference sequence). CDR3 in DNA: TGTGCCAGTAGTATAGCTAGCGGGAGGTCCACCGGGGAGCTGTTTTTT. Protein product: CASSIASGRSTGELFF.

The rearrangement links TRBV28 to TRBJ1-1; D is perhaps TRBD1 (5 bases). Trimming shortened V by 1 base and J by 0 bases, and 12 bases separated the two germline ends. Per the germline V gene, CDR1 is MDHEN and CDR2 is SYDVKM. This CDR3 is built from 16 residues. The CDR3 region is CASSLSDMIMNTEAFF. CDR3 nucleotides: TGTGCCAGCAGTTTATCGGACATGATCATGAACACTGAAGCTTTCTTT.

This clone has a handful of counts. The V call is TRBV25-1, the J call TRBJ1-2, with D possibly matching TRBD1 (6 bases). The CDR3 is made up of 17 amino acids. Germline CDR1 MGHDK, CDR2 SYGVNS. V shed 5 bases and J shed 6 bases, with 25 bases lying between them. CDR3 DNA: TGTGCCAGCAGTCCCCGCCCGGGTATAGGGACATCGGATGGCTACACCTTC. This sequence encodes CASSPRPGIGTSDGYTF.

The chain carries TRBV6-5 and TRBJ2-7; TRBD2 matches 10 bases. The germline gives CDR1 MNHEY, CDR2 SVGAGI. The CDR3 loop spans 15 amino acids. After removal of 0 bases from V and 7 bases from J, the junction contained 6 bases not matched to a gene. The CDR3 nucleotides are TGTGCCAGCAGTTACTCACTAGCGGGACCCCTGGAGCAGTACTTC. It encodes CASSYSLAGPLEQYF.

The chain links TRBV10-3 to TRBJ2-5, with 12 positions matching TRBD2. The CDR3 has 16 residues. The trim removed 6 bases at V and 2 bases at J, leaving 7 bases unmatched. Germline CDR1 reads ENHRY; CDR2 reads SYGVKD. The chain's CDR3 is CAIRGGTSGSQETQYF. The CDR3 DNA reads as TGTGCCATCAGAGGGGGGACTAGCGGGTCACAAGAGACCCAGTACTTC.

This chain joins TRBV27 and TRBJ1-5; 8 bases are shared with TRBD1. The CDR3 has 14 amino acids. Trimming took 10 bases from V and 6 from J; bases not matched to a gene: 11. Germline CDR1 is MNHEY and CDR2 is SMNVEV (reference sequence). CDR3 bases: TGTGCCATGTACATCGAACAGGGGGGTCAGCCCCAGCATTTT. Translation: CAMYIEQGGQPQHF.

The gene calls are TRBV10-3 and TRBJ2-2; 15 bases agree with TRBD2. V shed 4 bases and J 3 bases; nucleotides not matched to a gene: 0. This CDR3 region has 16 residues. CDR1 and CDR2 (germline): ENHRY, SYGVKD. DNA of the CDR3: TGTGCCATCAGTGGGACTAGCGGGAGGGACACCGGGGAGCTGTTTTTT. This codes for CAISGTSGRDTGELFF.

This clone was recorded a few times. This chain joins TRBV18 and TRBJ2-1; TRBD2 aligns across 8 bases. Germline CDR1 reads KGHSH; CDR2 reads LQKENI. V lost 3 bases, J lost 9 bases, and 16 bases stayed unmatched. The CDR3 is made up of 17 amino acids. Here the CDR3 reads CASSPGDGGGPQFEQFF. The CDR3 bases are TGTGCCAGCTCACCCGGCGACGGGGGGGGCCCACAATTTGAGCAGTTCTTC.

This chain links TRBV14 with TRBJ2-3; D remains ambiguous. The V and J ends lost 0 bases and 7 bases respectively, with 2 bases between them. Looked up from germline, CDR1 is SGHDN and CDR2 is FVKESK. The CDR3 sequence is 11 residues long. CDR3 sequence (DNA): TGTGCCAGCAGCCAAGAGTATACGCAGTATTTT. Encoded protein: CASSQEYTQYF.

This clone has just a few counts. V gene TRBV19 combines with J gene TRBJ2-5, with D maybe TRBD1 (6 bases). Germline values: CDR1 LNHDA, CDR2 SQIVND (reference sequence). The V end was cut by 10 bases, the J end by 5 bases, with 23 bases between. This CDR3 has 15 amino acids. CDR3 in amino acids: CATTVGGEIWETQYF. The CDR3 region has the DNA TGTGCCACAACTGTAGGGGGAGAGATTTGGGAGACCCAGTACTTC.

The chain combines TRBV4-1 with TRBJ1-5, with D unclear. The CDR3 extends over 16 amino acids. V was trimmed by 0 bases and J by 0 bases, leaving 9 bases between them. Germline V CDR1 and CDR2: MGHRA, YSYEKL. Here the CDR3 DNA reads TGCGCCAGCAGCCAAGATGATAATAATAGCAATCAGCCCCAGCATTTT. Amino acid sequence: CASSQDDNNSNQPQHF.

This clone occurred a few times. The chain uses TRBV4-1 and TRBJ1-1, with D maybe TRBD1 (5 bases). V lost 1 base and J lost 4, with 13 bases in between. This CDR3 is 15 amino acids long. Germline V gene sequence: CDR1 MGHRA, CDR2 YSYEKL. CDR3 residues: CASSQVKAGATEAFF. The CDR3 DNA reads TGCGCCAGCAGCCAAGTAAAGGCCGGGGCCACTGAAGCTTTCTTT.

This clone was counted many times. The rearrangement joins TRBV6-5 to TRBJ1-1; D is ambiguous. Trimming left V 0 bases short and J 1 base short, with 3 bases between. The CDR3 contains 13 residues. Per the germline V gene, CDR1 is MNHEY and CDR2 is SVGAGI. CDR3 bases: TGTGCCAGCAGTTACTCTCAGAACACTGAAGCTTTCTTT. Translation gives CASSYSQNTEAFF.

This clone was recorded a few times. Other DNA sequences in the sample encode the same CDR3. The rearrangement links TRBV4-1 to TRBJ1-5; D is perhaps TRBD1 (5 bases). CDR1 MGHRA and CDR2 YSYEKL come from the germline V gene. The CDR3 runs to 15 residues. Trimming cost V 0 bases and J 4 bases, with 10 bases left between them. The CDR3 DNA reads as TGCGCCAGCAGCCAAGATCAGGGCTCAAATCAGCCCCAGCATTTT. It yields the protein CASSQDQGSNQPQHF.

The chain links TRBV15 to TRBJ2-1, with 7 bases identical to TRBD2. The ends lost 5 bases at V and 3 bases at J; junction bases unmatched: 10. This CDR3 has 16 residues. In germline, CDR1 is LNHNV, CDR2 YYDKDF (reference sequence). This CDR3 reads CATSSVLAEDYNEQFF. The DNA for the CDR3 is TGTGCCACCAGCTCCGTCCTAGCGGAAGACTACAATGAGCAGTTCTTC. Variable domain in full (rest from reference TRBV15 and TRBJ2-1): DAMVIQNPRYQVTQFGKPVTLSCSQTLNHNVMYWYQQKSSQAPKLLFHYYDKDFNNEADTPDNFQSRRPNTSFCFLDIRSPGLGDTAMYLCATSSVLAEDYNEQFFGPGTRLTVL.

This clone was found once. This chain links TRBV11-2 with TRBJ2-7, with D possibly TRBD1 on 6 matching bases. Trimming cost V 4 bases and J 0 bases, with 16 bases left between them. Per germline, CDR1 SGHAT and CDR2 FQNNGV. CDR3 size: 16 residues. The CDR3 bases are TGTGCCAGCAGCTCTCTCAGGGGCCGGGGCTCCTACGAGCAGTACTTC. Translating gives CASSSLRGRGSYEQYF.

The rearrangement uses TRBV25-1 and TRBJ2-3; tentatively, D is TRBD2 (6 bases). CDR1 and CDR2 (germline): MGHDK, SYGVNS. V gave up 4 bases and J gave up 0 bases, with 8 bases separating them. CDR3 size: 14 residues. The CDR3 sequence: CASSGGTSTDTQYF. The CDR3 DNA is TGTGCCAGCAGTGGAGGGACTAGCACAGATACGCAGTATTTT.

This clone was observed a few times. The chain has TRBV14 and TRBJ2-5; 9 bases are shared with TRBD2. CDR3 length: 15 amino acids. The germline V gene encodes CDR1 SGHDN and CDR2 FVKESK. Unmatched junction bases numbered 6, after V lost 3 bases and J lost 4 bases. In DNA form, the CDR3 reads TGTGCCAGCAGCCAGACTCTAGCGGGACTAGAGACCCAGTACTTC. Translated: CASSQTLAGLETQYF.

The chain uses TRBV6-5 and TRBJ2-7; possibly TRBD1 for D (6 bases). Germline V gene sequence: CDR1 MNHEY, CDR2 SVGAGI. This CDR3 comprises 15 residues. V was shortened by 2 bases and J by 0 bases, with 11 bases between the two germline ends. The chain's CDR3 is CASSYGTGISYEQYF. CDR3 DNA: TGTGCCAGCAGTTACGGTACAGGGATCTCCTACGAGCAGTACTTC.

V gene TRBV5-4 combines with J gene TRBJ2-7, with 8 positions matching TRBD2. This CDR3 region has 16 residues. Trimming at V came to 4 bases and at J to 0 bases, leaving 9 bases not matched to a gene. Germline V gene lookup returns CDR1 SGHNT and CDR2 YYREEE (reference sequence). Here the CDR3 reads CASSHAGSGTSYEQYF. The CDR3 coding sequence is TGTGCCAGCAGCCACGCGGGTAGCGGGACCTCCTACGAGCAGTACTTC.